One T cell receptor beta chain is described in this entry. When the RNA was reverse transcribed, random hexamers were used with an input of about 0.5 to 1 ug. Multiplex PCR with immunoSEQ amplified the TCR beta CDR3 across 54 Vbeta and 13 Jbeta. Using its own MiXCR run on the immunoSEQ multiplex PCR reads, TCRdb lists one record per CDR3 protein. The sample holds approximately 180,000 distinct CDR3 sequences; approximately 94% are singletons and the top ten take more than 0.08%. These data are taken from a study of CD8 T cells in Susac syndrome. Multiple sclerosis controls were treatment-naive patients with stable or active relapsing-remitting disease. Bulk CD8+ and CD4+ cells came from magnetic negative isolation; CD8+ TEMRA by FACS. CDR1 and CDR2 from the germline V gene are LNHDA and SQIVND (reference sequence). V gave up 8 bases and J gave up 2 bases, with 15 bases separating them. This CDR3 region has 14 residues.

The TCR sequence derives from a human donor with multiple sclerosis. The material sequenced was CD4+ T cells from PBMCs. The gene calls are TRBV19 and TRBJ2-5, with D perhaps TRBD1 (6 bases). CDR3 coding DNA: TGTGCCAGTGGGGGCGGGCTCCGACAAGAGACCCAGTACTTC. Protein product: CASGGGLRQETQYF.